A selection of T cell receptor beta chains follows, all from one sample in a study of patients and donors after allogeneic stem cell transplantation. TCRdb called the RT-PCR reads again in MiXCR, with one record for every CDR3 protein. The sample records about a million distinct CDR3 sequences, roughly 18% being singletons. Sequenced input: blood, either unsorted or a sorted T cell fraction (not recorded which). The receptors derive from a human donor who was either an allogeneic HSCT recipient or a stem cell or donor lymphocyte infusion donor (not recorded which). It is not recorded whose cells these are; they may come from a transplant donor. The CDR3 runs from the conserved cysteine through the conserved F or W. D genes are given only for firm matches. Size is omitted from some rows. Given values are once, few, many or a class for expanded clones.

d_call	v_call	clone_size	j_call	cdr3_aa	cdr3_nt
TRBD2	TRBV7-9	NA	TRBJ2-5	CASSPRGGRQTQYF	TGTGCCAGCAGCCCCCGGGGGGGGCGGCAGACCCAGTACTTC
TRBD2	TRBV7-3	few	TRBJ2-3	CASSPGAGITDTQYF	TGTGCCAGCAGCCCAGGAGCGGGGATCACAGATACGCAGTATTTT
NA	TRBV6-5	NA	TRBJ1-2	CASSYSAGNYGYTF	TGTGCCAGCAGTTACTCCGCCGGGAACTATGGCTACACCTTC
TRBD1	TRBV18	NA	TRBJ1-5	CASSPGTGTGPQHF	TGTGCCAGCTCACCAGGGACCGGGACAGGGCCCCAGCATTTT
NA	TRBV7-9	NA	TRBJ2-7	CASTMEAGTYEQYF	TGTGCCAGCACAATGGAGGCAGGGACCTACGAGCAGTACTTC
NA	TRBV4-1	few	TRBJ1-1	CASSHSEGTEAFF	TGCGCCAGCAGCCACTCCGAGGGGACTGAAGCTTTCTTT
NA	TRBV5-5	NA	TRBJ1-4	CASSSWDGEKLFF	TGTGCCAGCAGCTCTTGGGACGGTGAAAAACTGTTTTTT
NA	TRBV12-3/TRBV12-4	NA	TRBJ1-2	CASSKTDPNYGYTF	TGTGCCAGCAGCAAAACGGATCCTAACTATGGCTACACCTTC
NA	TRBV20-1	few	TRBJ1-4	CSATGTNNEKLFF	TGCAGTGCTACAGGGACAAACAATGAAAAACTGTTTTTT
NA	TRBV6-1	NA	TRBJ1-1	CASSEGGVQAFF	TGTGCCAGCAGTGAAGGGGGGGTTCAAGCTTTCTTT
TRBD2	TRBV20-1	few	TRBJ2-5	CSAKGLATVQETQYF	TGCAGTGCTAAAGGACTAGCGACCGTCCAAGAGACCCAGTACTTC
NA	TRBV12-3/TRBV12-4	few	TRBJ1-3	CASSLISGSGNTIYF	TGTGCCAGCAGTTTAATATCGGGCTCCGGAAACACCATATATTTT
NA	TRBV30	few	TRBJ1-2	CAQTGGESDGGYTF	TGTGCCCAAACCGGGGGGGAGTCTGACGGTGGCTACACCTTC
TRBD2	TRBV4-2	few	TRBJ2-7	CASSHPGGSGYSYEQYF	TGTGCCAGCAGCCACCCGGGGGGTAGCGGGTACTCCTACGAGCAGTACTTC
NA	TRBV3-1	NA	TRBJ2-5	CASSPSLGETQYF	TGTGCCAGCAGCCCCTCCCTGGGGGAGACCCAGTACTTC
NA	TRBV20-1	NA	TRBJ2-7	CSARAWNSYEQYF	TGCAGTGCTAGAGCGTGGAACTCCTACGAGCAGTACTTC
NA	TRBV7-2	NA	TRBJ1-3	CASSDGQFGNTIYF	TGTGCCAGCAGCGACGGACAGTTCGGAAACACCATATATTTT
TRBD1	TRBV27	NA	TRBJ2-2	CATSQGNRDTGELFF	TGTGCCACCTCACAGGGGAATAGGGACACCGGGGAGCTGTTTTTT
TRBD1	TRBV5-1	NA	TRBJ2-1	CASNPGQGDNEQFF	TGCGCCAGCAATCCGGGACAGGGGGACAATGAGCAGTTCTTC
NA	TRBV12-3/TRBV12-4	few	TRBJ1-1	CASSFDSRRDTEAFF	TGTGCCAGCAGTTTCGATAGTCGGAGAGACACTGAAGCTTTCTTT
TRBD1	TRBV30	NA	TRBJ1-1	CAWKAGGNTEAFF	TGTGCCTGGAAGGCAGGGGGGAACACTGAAGCTTTCTTT
TRBD1	TRBV20-1	once	TRBJ1-5	CSANEGTGNQPQHF	TGCAGTGCTAATGAGGGGACAGGGAATCAGCCCCAGCATTTT
NA	TRBV20-1	once	TRBJ2-5	CSARQGGWGETQYF	TGCAGTGCTAGGCAGGGGGGATGGGGGGAGACCCAGTACTTC
NA	TRBV27	NA	TRBJ2-7	CASSMTPESSYEQYF	TGTGCCAGCAGTATGACACCGGAAAGCTCCTACGAGCAGTACTTC
NA	TRBV12-3/TRBV12-4	NA	TRBJ2-3	CASSLDRLSDTQYF	TGTGCCAGCAGTTTAGACAGGCTGTCAGATACGCAGTATTTT
NA	TRBV5-1	few	TRBJ2-5	CASSTGHNQETQYF	TGCGCCAGCAGCACAGGGCACAACCAAGAGACCCAGTACTTC
NA	TRBV25-1	few	TRBJ2-3	CASSDAGAGTQYF	TGTGCCAGCAGTGATGCGGGTGCTGGTACGCAGTATTTT
TRBD2	TRBV24-1	few	TRBJ2-1	CATSEPTSGEQFF	TGTGCCACCAGTGAGCCCACTAGCGGTGAGCAGTTCTTC
NA	TRBV7-2	few	TRBJ1-1	CASSPQQPQLRRAFF	TGTGCCAGCAGCCCCCAACAGCCTCAACTCAGGAGAGCTTTCTTT
TRBD1	TRBV4-1	few	TRBJ2-7	CASSQVSGQGALNEQYF	TGCGCCAGCAGCCAAGTTTCGGGACAGGGGGCCCTCAACGAGCAGTACTTC
NA	TRBV6-1	many	TRBJ2-1	CASSDQGSSYNEQFF	TGTGCCAGCAGTGATCAGGGCAGCTCCTACAATGAGCAGTTCTTC
TRBD1	TRBV5-6	few	TRBJ1-1	CASSPGGAANTEAFF	TGTGCCAGCAGTCCAGGGGGCGCGGCGAACACTGAAGCTTTCTTT
TRBD2	TRBV5-1	few	TRBJ2-1	CASSPPGLAGVEQFF	TGCGCCAGCAGCCCTCCGGGACTAGCGGGAGTTGAGCAGTTCTTC
TRBD1	TRBV20-1	NA	TRBJ2-1	CSAPDRDRSNYNEQFF	TGCAGTGCTCCAGATCGGGACAGATCAAACTACAATGAGCAGTTCTTC
NA	TRBV12-3/TRBV12-4	few	TRBJ2-3	CASSRMGDTQYF	TGTGCCAGCAGTCGGATGGGGGATACGCAGTATTTT
NA	TRBV7-2	few	TRBJ1-1	CASSLVRGGLSTEAFF	TGTGCCAGCAGCTTAGTTAGGGGCGGGCTTTCCACTGAAGCTTTCTTT
NA	TRBV28	few	TRBJ2-1	CASSLPGSMSEQFF	TGTGCCAGCAGCCTCCCGGGGTCAATGAGTGAGCAGTTCTTC
TRBD1	TRBV5-6	NA	TRBJ1-1	CASSLGQGANEAFF	TGTGCCAGCAGCTTGGGACAGGGGGCGAATGAAGCTTTCTTT
TRBD2	TRBV5-1	NA	TRBJ2-7	CASDLAGEAYEQYF	TGCGCCAGCGATCTAGCGGGGGAAGCCTACGAGCAGTACTTC
NA	TRBV20-1	many	TRBJ1-1	CSARTLNTEAFF	TGCAGTGCTAGAACGTTGAACACTGAAGCTTTCTTT
TRBD1	TRBV2	NA	TRBJ2-1	CASKTGGIGNEQFF	TGTGCCAGCAAGACAGGGGGCATAGGCAATGAGCAGTTCTTC
TRBD1	TRBV6-1	few	TRBJ1-2	CASSGRALPPGRGNYGYTF	TGTGCCAGCAGCGGGCGGGCTTTACCCCCCGGCAGGGGGAACTATGGCTACACCTTC
NA	TRBV12-3/TRBV12-4	few	TRBJ1-1	CASSDLNRENTEAFF	TGTGCCAGCAGTGACCTTAACCGCGAGAACACTGAAGCTTTCTTT
NA	TRBV20-1	NA	TRBJ1-5	CSARDHRQPQHF	TGCAGTGCTAGAGATCACAGACAGCCCCAGCATTTT
TRBD1	TRBV20-1	NA	TRBJ2-1	CSARPGTANEQFF	TGCAGTGCTAGGCCCGGGACAGCCAATGAGCAGTTCTTC